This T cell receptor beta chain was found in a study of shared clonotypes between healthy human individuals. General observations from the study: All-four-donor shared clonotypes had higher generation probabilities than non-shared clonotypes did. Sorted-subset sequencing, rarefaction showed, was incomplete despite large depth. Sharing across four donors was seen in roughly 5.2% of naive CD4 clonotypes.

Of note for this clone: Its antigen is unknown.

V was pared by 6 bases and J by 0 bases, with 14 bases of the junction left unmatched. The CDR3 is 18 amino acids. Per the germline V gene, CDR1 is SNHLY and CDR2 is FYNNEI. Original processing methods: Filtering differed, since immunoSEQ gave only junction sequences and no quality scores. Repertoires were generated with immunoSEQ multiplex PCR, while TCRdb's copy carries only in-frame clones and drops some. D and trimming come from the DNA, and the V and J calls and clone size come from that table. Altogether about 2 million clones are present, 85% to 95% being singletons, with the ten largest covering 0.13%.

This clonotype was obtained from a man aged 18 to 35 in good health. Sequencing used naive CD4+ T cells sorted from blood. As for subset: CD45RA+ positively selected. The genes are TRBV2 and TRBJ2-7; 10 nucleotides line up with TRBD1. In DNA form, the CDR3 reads TGTGCCAGCAGATTCCGGGACAGGGGACCCCTCGACTCCTACGAGCAGTACTTC. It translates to CASRFRDRGPLDSYEQYF.